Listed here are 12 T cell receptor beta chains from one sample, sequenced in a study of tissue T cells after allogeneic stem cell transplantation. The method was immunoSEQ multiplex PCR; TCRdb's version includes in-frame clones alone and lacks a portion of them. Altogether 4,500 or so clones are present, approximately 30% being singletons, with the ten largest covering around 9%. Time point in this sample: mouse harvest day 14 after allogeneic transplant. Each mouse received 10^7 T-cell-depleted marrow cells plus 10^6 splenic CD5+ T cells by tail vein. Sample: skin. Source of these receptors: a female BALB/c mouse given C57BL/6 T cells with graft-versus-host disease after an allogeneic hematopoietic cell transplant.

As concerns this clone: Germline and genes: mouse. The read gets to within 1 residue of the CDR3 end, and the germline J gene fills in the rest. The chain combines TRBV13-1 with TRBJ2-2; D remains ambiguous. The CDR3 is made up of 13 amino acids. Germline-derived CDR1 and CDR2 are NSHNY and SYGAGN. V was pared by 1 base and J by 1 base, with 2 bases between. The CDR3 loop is CASSDRNTGQLYF. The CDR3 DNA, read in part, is TGTGCCAGCAGTGATAGAAACACCGGGCAGCTCTAC.

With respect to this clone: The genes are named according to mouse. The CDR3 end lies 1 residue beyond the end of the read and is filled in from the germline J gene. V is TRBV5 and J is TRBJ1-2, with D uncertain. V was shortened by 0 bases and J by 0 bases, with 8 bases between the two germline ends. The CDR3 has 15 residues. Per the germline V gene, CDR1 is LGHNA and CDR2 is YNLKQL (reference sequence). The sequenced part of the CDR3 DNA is TGTGCCAGCAGCCAAGATCGAGGCCCAAACTCCGACTACACC. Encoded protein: CASSQDRGPNSDYT. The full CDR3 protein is CASSQDRGPNSDYTF.

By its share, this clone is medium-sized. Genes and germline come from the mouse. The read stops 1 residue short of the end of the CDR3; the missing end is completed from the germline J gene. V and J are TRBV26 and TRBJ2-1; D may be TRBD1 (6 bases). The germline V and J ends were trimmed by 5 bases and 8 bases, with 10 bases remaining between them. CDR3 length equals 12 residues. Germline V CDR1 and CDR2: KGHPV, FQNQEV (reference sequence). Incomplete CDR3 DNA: TGTGCCAGCAGTTTACAGGGTTCTGAGCAGTTC. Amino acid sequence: CASSLQGSEQF. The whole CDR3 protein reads CASSLQGSEQFF.

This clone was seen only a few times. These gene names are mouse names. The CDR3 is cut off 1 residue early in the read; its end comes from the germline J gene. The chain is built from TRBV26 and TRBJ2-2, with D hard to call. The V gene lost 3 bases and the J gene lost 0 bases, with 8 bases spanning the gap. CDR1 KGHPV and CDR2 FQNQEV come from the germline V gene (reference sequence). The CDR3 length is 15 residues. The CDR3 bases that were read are TGTGCCAGCAGTCTTAGAACAACAAACACCGGGCAGCTCTAC. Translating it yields CASSLRTTNTGQLY. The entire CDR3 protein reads CASSLRTTNTGQLYF.

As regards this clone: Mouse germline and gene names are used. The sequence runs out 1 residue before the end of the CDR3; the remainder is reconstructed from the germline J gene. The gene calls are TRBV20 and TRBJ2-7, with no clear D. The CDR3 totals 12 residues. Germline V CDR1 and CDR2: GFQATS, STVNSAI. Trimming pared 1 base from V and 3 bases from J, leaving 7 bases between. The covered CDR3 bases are TGTGGTGCTAGGGGACACCTCTATGAACAGTAC. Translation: CGARGHLYEQY. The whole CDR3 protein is CGARGHLYEQYF.

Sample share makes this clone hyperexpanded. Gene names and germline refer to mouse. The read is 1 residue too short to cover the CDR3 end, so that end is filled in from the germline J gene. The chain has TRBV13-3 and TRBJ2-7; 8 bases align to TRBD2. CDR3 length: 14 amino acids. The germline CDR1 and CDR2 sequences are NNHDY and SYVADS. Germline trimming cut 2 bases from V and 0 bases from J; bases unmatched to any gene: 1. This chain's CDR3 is CASSDWGDSYEQYF. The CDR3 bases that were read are TGTGCCAGCAGTGACTGGGGGGACTCCTATGAACAGTAC.

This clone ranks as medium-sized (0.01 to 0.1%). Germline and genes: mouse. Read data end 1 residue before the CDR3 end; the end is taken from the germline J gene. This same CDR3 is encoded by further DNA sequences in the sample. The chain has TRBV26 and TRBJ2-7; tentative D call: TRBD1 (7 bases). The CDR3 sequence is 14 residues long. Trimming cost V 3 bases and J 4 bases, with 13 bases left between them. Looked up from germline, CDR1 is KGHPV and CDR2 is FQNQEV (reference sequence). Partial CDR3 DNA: TGTGCCAGCAGTCTAGGTCAGGGGGGTTATGAACAGTAC. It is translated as CASSLGQGGYEQY. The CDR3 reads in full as CASSLGQGGYEQYF.

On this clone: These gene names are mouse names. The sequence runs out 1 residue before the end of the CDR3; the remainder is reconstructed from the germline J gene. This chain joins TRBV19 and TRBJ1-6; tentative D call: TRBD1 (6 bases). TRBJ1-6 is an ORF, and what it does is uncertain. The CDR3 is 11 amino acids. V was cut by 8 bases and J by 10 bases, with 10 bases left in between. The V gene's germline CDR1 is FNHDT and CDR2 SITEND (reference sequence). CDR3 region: CASRGASPLYF. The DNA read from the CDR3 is TGTGCCAGTAGGGGGGCCTCGCCCCTCTAC.

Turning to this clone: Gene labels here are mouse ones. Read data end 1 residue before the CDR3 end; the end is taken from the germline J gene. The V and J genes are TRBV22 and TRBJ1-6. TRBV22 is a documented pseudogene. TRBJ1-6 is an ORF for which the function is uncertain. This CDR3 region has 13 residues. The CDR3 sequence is CASSCSYNSPLYF. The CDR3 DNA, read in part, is TGTGCCAGCAGTTGTTCCTATAATTCGCCCCTCTAC.

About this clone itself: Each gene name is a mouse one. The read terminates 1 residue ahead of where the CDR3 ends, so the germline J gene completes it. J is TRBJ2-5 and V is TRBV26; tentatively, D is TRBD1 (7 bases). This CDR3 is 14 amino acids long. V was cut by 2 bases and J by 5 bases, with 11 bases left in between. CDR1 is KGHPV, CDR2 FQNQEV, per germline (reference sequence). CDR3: CASSLRGRGDTQYF. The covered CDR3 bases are TGTGCCAGCAGTCTGAGGGGGCGCGGAGACACCCAGTAC.

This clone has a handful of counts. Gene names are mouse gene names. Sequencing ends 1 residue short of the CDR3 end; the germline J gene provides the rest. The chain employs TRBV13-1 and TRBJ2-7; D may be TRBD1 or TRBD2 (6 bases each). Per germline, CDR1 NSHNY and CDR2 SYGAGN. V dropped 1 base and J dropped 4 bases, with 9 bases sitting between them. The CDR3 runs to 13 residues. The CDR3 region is CASSDTGTYEQYF. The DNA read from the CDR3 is TGTGCCAGCAGTGATACAGGGACTTATGAACAGTAC.

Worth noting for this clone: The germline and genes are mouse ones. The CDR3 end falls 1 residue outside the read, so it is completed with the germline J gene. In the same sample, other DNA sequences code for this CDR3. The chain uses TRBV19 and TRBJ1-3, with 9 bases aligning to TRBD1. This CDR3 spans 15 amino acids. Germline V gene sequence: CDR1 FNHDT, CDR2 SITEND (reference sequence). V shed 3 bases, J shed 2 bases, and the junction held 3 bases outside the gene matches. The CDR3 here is CASSNRDRAGNTLYF. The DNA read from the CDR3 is TGTGCCAGCAGTAACCGGGACAGGGCTGGAAATACGCTCTAT.